This TCR beta chain was sequenced for a study of spatial heterogeneity in lung cancer. Turning to the study itself: Beta-chain sequences consistently outnumbered alpha-chain sequences in detection. The average appearance count of each unique TCR and UMI combination in raw reads was more than 8.5. Study-level findings and limits: Intratumoral expanded alpha and beta TCR counts were found to track tumor mutation counts.

Sample share makes this clonotype large. Its target is not known. With the library built for alpha chains, this beta chain is off target and its frequency is not meaningful. The CDR3 consists of 17 residues. Germline CDR1 is LGHNA and CDR2 is YSLEER. Trimming removed 0 bases at V and 2 bases at J, with 16 bases between. Time point specified: sample taken at primary tumor resection. Whole RNA was taken from tumor, nontumor lung or frozen PBMC; it was then sequenced unsorted. TCRdb re-derived calls from the 5' RACE reads in MiXCR, one entry per CDR3 protein. The sample records over a thousand distinct CDR3 sequences, roughly 24% being singletons.

The sample in question was lung tumor tissue, obtained at surgery. This receptor was taken from a male donor with early-stage non-small cell lung cancer. The chain couples TRBV4-3 to TRBJ2-5; D is uncertain. The CDR3 nucleotides are TGCGCCAGCAGCCAAGATTACGGACCCTCCCGGCAAGAGACCCAGTACTTC. Protein sequence: CASSQDYGPSRQETQYF.